This T cell receptor beta chain was identified during a study of shared clonotypes between healthy human individuals. Study-level results: Tissue TCR repertoires likely differ from these blood-only repertoires.

CDR3 length: 13 amino acids. V was trimmed by 3 bases and J by 6 bases, leaving 10 bases between them. Germline V gene lookup returns CDR1 MNHEY and CDR2 SMNVEV (reference sequence). A remark on this clone: Its cognate antigen is unknown.

Naive CD8 cells, CD45RO-negative and positively selected for CCR7, excluded terminally differentiated effector memory CD45RA+ cells. The donor cohort consisted entirely of Caucasian adults residing in Nashville, Tennessee. Deep-level assay runs were performed. Only in-frame clones appear in the TCRdb table, and some are missing; sequencing was by immunoSEQ multiplex PCR. The table records about 2.1 million clones, 90% to 95% of them present only once. The TCR originated in a man between 18 and 29 years old in good health. Some clones in this sample may be carry-over from other donors' samples. The rearrangement links TRBV27 to TRBJ2-3, with D possibly being TRBD1 (6 bases). The sequenced sample consisted of naive CD8+ T cells from PBMCs. CDR3 sequence reads: CASSFGGGDTQYF. CDR3 bases: TGTGCCAGCAGTTTTGGGGGCGGTGATACGCAGTATTTT.